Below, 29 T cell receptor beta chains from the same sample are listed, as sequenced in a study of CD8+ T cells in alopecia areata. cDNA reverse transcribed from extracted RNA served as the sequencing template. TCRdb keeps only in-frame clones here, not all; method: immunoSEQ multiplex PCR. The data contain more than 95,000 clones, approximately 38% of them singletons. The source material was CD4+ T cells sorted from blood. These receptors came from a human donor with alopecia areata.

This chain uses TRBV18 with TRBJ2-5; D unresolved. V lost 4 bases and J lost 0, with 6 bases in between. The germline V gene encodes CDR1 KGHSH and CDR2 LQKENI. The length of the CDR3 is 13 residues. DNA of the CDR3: TGTGCCAGCTCACAACAGTACCAAGAGACCCAGTACTTC. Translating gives CASSQQYQETQYF.

In DNA, the CDR3 is TGTGCCTGGAGTGTTACCGGGGGCTACGAGCAGTACTTC. It encodes CAWSVTGGYEQYF. This chain links TRBV30 with TRBJ2-7; a possible D gene is TRBD2 (6 bases). There are 13 residues in the CDR3. Trimming shortened V by 0 bases and J by 3 bases, and 9 bases separated the two germline ends. CDR1 GTSNPN and CDR2 SVGIG come from the germline V gene (reference sequence).

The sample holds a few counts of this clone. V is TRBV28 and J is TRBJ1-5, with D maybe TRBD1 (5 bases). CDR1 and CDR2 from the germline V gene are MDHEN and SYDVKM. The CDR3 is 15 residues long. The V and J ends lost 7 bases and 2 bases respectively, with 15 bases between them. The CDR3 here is CASTRERGRNQPQHF. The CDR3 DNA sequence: TGTGCCAGCACCCGGGAAAGGGGACGCAATCAGCCCCAGCATTTT.

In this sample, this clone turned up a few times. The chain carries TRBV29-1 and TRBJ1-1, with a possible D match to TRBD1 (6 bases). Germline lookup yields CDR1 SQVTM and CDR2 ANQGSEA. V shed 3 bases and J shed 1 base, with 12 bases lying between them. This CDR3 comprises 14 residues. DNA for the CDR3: TGCAGCGTTGAGACAGGACGGCAGAACACTGAAGCTTTCTTT. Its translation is CSVETGRQNTEAFF. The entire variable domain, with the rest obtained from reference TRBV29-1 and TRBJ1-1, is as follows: SAVISQKPSRDICQRGTSLTIQCQVDSQVTMMFWYRQQPGQSLTLIATANQGSEATYESGFVIDKFPISRPNLTFSTLTVSNMSPEDSSIYLCSVETGRQNTEAFFGQGTRLTVV.

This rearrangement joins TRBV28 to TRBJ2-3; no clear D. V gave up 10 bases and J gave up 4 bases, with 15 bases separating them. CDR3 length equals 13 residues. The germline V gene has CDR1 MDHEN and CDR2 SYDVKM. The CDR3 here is CATKGLVPDTQYF. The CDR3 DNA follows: TGTGCCACTAAAGGTCTAGTTCCAGATACGCAGTATTTT.

The CDR3 DNA reads TGTGCCAGCAGCGTAGCCGGGGACAGGGGCTCCTACAATGAGCAGTTCTTC. Translated: CASSVAGDRGSYNEQFF. The genes are TRBV9 and TRBJ2-1; TRBD1 aligns across 10 bases. This CDR3 comprises 17 residues. Per germline, CDR1 SGDLS and CDR2 YYNGEE. The trim removed 0 bases at V and 0 bases at J, leaving 3 bases unmatched.

In nucleotides, the CDR3 is TGTGCCTGGAGTTCCCCAACCGGGAGCTCCTACGAGCAGTACTTC. Translating gives CAWSSPTGSSYEQYF. This chain joins TRBV30 and TRBJ2-7, with D perhaps TRBD2 (6 bases). CDR3 length equals 15 residues. Per the germline V gene, CDR1 is GTSNPN and CDR2 is SVGIG (reference sequence). Trimming pared 2 bases from V and 0 bases from J, leaving 14 bases between.

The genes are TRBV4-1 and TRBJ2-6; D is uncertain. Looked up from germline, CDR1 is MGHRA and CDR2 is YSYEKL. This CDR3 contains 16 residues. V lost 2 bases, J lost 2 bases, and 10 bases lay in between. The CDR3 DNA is TGCGCCAGCAGCCAACTTATGGGCCCTGGGGCCAACGTCCTGACTTTC. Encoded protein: CASSQLMGPGANVLTF.

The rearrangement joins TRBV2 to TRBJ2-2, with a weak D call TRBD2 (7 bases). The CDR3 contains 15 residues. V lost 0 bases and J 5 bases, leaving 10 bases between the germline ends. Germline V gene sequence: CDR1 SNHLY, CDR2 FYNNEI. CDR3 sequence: CASSEAGGPTGELFF. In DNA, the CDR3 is TGTGCCAGCAGTGAAGCGGGGGGGCCGACCGGGGAGCTGTTTTTT.

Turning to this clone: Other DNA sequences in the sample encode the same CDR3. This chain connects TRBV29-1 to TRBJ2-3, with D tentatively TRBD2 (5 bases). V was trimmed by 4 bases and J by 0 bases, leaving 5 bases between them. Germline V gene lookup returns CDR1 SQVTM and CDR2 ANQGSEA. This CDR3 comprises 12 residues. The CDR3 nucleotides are TGCAGCGTTGGGGAGAGCACAGATACGCAGTATTTT. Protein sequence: CSVGESTDTQYF.

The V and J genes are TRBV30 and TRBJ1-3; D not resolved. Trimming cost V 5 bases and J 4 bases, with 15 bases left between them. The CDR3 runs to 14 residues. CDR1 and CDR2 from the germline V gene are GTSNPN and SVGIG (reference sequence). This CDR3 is CAWQNSNRGNTIYF. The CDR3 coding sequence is TGTGCCTGGCAAAACTCTAATCGGGGAAACACCATATATTTT.

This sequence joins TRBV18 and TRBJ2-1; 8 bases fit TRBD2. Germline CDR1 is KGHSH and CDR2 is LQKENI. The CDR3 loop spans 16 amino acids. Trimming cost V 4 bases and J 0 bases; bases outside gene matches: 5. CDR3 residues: CASSRLAMSSYNEQFF. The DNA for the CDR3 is TGTGCCAGCTCACGACTAGCGATGAGCTCCTACAATGAGCAGTTCTTC.

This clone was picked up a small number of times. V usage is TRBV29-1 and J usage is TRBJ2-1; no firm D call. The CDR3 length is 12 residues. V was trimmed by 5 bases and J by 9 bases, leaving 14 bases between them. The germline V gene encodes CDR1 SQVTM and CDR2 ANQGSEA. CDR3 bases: TGCAGCGTTAAGCAGTCGGTAGGTGAGCAGTTCTTC. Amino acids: CSVKQSVGEQFF.

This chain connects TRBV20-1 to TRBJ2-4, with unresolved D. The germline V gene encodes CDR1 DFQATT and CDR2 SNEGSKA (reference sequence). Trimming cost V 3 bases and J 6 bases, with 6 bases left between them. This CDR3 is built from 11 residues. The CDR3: CSASPLNIQYF. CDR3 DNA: TGCAGTGCTAGCCCCCTAAACATTCAGTACTTC.

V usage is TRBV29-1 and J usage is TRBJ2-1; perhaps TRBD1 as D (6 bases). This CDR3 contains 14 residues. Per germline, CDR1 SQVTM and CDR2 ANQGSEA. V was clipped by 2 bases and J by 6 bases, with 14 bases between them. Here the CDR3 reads CSVELHRAGNEQFF. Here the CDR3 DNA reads TGCAGCGTTGAATTGCACAGGGCGGGCAATGAGCAGTTCTTC.

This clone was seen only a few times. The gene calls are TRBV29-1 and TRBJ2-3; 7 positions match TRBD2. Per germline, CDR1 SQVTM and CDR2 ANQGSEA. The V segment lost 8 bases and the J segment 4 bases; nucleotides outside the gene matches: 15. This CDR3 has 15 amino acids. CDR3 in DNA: TGCAGCAGTCACACCGGGGGGTCTGGGGCAGATACGCAGTATTTT. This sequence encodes CSSHTGGSGADTQYF.

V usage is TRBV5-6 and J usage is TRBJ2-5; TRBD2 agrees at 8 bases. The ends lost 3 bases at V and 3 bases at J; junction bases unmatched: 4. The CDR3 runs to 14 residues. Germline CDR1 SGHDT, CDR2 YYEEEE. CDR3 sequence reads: CASSSLLAEETQYF. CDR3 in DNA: TGTGCCAGCAGCTCCTTACTAGCGGAAGAGACCCAGTACTTC.

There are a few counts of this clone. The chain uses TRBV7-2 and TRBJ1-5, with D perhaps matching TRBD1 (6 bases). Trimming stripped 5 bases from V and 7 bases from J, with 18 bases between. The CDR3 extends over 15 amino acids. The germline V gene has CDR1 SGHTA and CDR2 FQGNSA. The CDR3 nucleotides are TGTGCCAGCAGCCCCTTCATGGGGGGGCGGCAGCCCCAGCATTTT. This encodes CASSPFMGGRQPQHF.

CDR3 sequence reads: CSASYGYTF. CDR3 nucleotides: TGCAGTGCTAGTTATGGCTACACCTTC. The chain employs TRBV20-1 and TRBJ1-2; D gene unclear. The CDR3 runs to 9 residues. Trimming stripped 3 bases from V and 5 bases from J, with 1 base between. Germline CDR1 DFQATT, CDR2 SNEGSKA (reference sequence).

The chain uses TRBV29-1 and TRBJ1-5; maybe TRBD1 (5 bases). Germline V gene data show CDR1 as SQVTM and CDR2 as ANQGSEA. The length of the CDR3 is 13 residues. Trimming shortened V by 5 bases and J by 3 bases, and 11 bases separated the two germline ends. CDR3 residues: CSVSRDNNQPQHF. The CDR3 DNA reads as TGCAGCGTTAGCAGGGATAACAATCAGCCCCAGCATTTT. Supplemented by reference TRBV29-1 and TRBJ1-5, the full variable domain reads SAVISQKPSRDICQRGTSLTIQCQVDSQVTMMFWYRQQPGQSLTLIATANQGSEATYESGFVIDKFPISRPNLTFSTLTVSNMSPEDSSIYLCSVSRDNNQPQHFGDGTRLSIL.

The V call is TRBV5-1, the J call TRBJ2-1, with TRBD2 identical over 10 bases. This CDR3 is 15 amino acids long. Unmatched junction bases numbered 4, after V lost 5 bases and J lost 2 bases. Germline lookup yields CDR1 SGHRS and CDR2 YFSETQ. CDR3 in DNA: TGCGCCAGCAGGTCCGGACTAGCGGCCTACAATGAGCAGTTCTTC. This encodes CASRSGLAAYNEQFF.

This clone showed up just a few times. CDR3 in amino acids: CASSLAGANEKLFF. The CDR3 coding sequence is TGTGCCAGCAGTTTGGCGGGAGCTAATGAAAAACTGTTTTTT. The chain combines TRBV28 with TRBJ1-4; D unresolved. V lost 3 bases, J lost 3 bases, and 8 bases lay in between. This CDR3 is 14 amino acids long. Germline V gene lookup returns CDR1 MDHEN and CDR2 SYDVKM.

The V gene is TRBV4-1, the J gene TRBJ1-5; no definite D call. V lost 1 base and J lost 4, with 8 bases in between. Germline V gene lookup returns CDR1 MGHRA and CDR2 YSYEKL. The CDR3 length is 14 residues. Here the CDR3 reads CASSQVRRNQPQHF. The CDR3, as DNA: TGCGCCAGCAGCCAAGTTCGGCGGAATCAGCCCCAGCATTTT.

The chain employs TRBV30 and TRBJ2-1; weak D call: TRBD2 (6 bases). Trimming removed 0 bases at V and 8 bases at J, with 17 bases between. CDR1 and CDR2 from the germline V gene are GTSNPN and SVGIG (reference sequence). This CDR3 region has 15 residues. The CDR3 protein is CAWSVFGSGVHEQFF. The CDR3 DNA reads TGTGCCTGGAGTGTATTCGGGAGCGGTGTGCATGAGCAGTTCTTC.

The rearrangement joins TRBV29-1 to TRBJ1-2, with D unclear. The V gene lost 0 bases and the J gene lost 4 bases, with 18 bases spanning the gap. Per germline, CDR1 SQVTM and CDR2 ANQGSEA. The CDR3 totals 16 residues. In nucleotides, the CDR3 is TGCAGCGTTGAAGACCCCCAACAGATGTCTGGCTATGGCTACACCTTC. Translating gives CSVEDPQQMSGYGYTF.

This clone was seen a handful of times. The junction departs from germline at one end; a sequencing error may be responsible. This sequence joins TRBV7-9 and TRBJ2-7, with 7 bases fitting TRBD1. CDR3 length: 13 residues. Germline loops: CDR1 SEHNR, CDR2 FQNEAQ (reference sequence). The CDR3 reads CASSFAEGGGLSF. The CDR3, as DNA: TGTGCCAGCAGCTTTGCGGAAGGGGGCGGTTTATCCTTC.

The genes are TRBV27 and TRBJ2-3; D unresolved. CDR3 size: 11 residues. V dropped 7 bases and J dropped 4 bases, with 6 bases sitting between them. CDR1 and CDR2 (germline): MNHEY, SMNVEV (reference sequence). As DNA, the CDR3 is TGTGCCAGCAACAGTGCAGATACGCAGTATTTT. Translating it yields CASNSADTQYF.

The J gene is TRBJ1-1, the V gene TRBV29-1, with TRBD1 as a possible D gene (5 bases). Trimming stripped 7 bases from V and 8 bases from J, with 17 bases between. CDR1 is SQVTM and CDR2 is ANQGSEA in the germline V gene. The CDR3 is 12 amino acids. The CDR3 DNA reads TGCAGCGCCTCACGGGGGAGCCGCGAAGCTTTCTTT. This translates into CSASRGSREAFF.

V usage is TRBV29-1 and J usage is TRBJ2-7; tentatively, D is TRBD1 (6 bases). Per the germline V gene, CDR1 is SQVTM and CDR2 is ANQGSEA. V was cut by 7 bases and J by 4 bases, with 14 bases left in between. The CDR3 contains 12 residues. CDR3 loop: CSGGGPDYEQYF. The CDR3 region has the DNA TGCAGCGGTGGGGGCCCTGATTACGAGCAGTACTTC.